This TCR beta chain was sequenced in a study of cytomegalovirus exposure and HLA in healthy donors. Study observations and caveats: It was in a later analysis that TCR association rates were seen to vary by HLA locus, highest for DRB1 and lowest for HLA-C. Likely technical artifact: a cluster of highly shared sequence variants. For presence/absence analyses, sequencing depth was assumed to be roughly uniform across donors.

On this clone: What it binds is not known.

The CDR3 runs 13 residues. Trimming removed 6 bases at V and 6 bases at J, with 13 bases between. Germline V gene data show CDR1 as SGHRS and CDR2 as YFSETQ. The PCR used 60 Vbeta and 13 Jbeta primers. The protocol was immunoSEQ multiplex PCR, while the TCRdb copy is restricted to in-frame clones and leaves out a portion. Among 150,000 to 160,000 clones, 65% to 80% were seen once, and the ten largest hold approximately 4%. The specimen sequenced was PBMCs. This sequence originates from a woman between 40 and 55 years old in good health and CMV-seronegative. V usage is TRBV5-1 and J usage is TRBJ2-1, with D perhaps TRBD2 (5 bases). The CDR3 is CASNSRVGNEQFF. CDR3 DNA sequence: TGCGCCAGCAACTCGCGGGTGGGCAATGAGCAGTTCTTC.